One and the same sample provided the 12 T cell receptor beta chains below, sequenced in a study of T cell responses to AZD1222 COVID-19 vaccine. Data came from immunoSEQ multiplex PCR; TCRdb stores just in-frame clones and leaves some out. The sample records around 86,000 clones, around 87% being singletons. Sequencing was performed on peripheral blood, taken on day 0 of AZD1222 vaccination. These receptors originate from an adult in good health.

The rearrangement uses TRBV7-2 and TRBJ2-5; TRBD1 matches at 7 bases. The V gene's germline CDR1 is SGHTA and CDR2 FQGNSA. Unmatched junction bases numbered 6, after V lost 3 bases and J lost 5 bases. CDR3 length: 14 residues. The CDR3 is CASSFTPRGETQYF. CDR3 DNA sequence: TGTGCCAGCAGCTTCACCCCCAGGGGGGAGACCCAGTACTTC.

The chain combines TRBV12-3 or TRBV12-4 with TRBJ1-1, with D tentatively TRBD1 (6 bases). Between the trimmed V and J ends, which lost 5 bases and 2 bases, there was a span of 9 bases. The CDR3 is 13 residues long. Here the CDR3 reads CASSPTGNTEAFF. The CDR3 coding sequence is TGTGCCAGCAGTCCGACAGGCAACACTGAAGCTTTCTTT.

V and J are TRBV7-8 and TRBJ1-2; possible D gene TRBD1, 6 bases. The germline CDR1 and CDR2 sequences are SGHVS and FQNEAQ. V lost 1 base and J lost 6, with 12 bases in between. The CDR3 has 14 residues. The CDR3 protein is CASSLVIRGHGYTF. CDR3 in DNA: TGTGCCAGCAGCTTAGTTATCCGGGGGCATGGCTACACCTTC.

This clone was observed a few times. This chain links TRBV19 with TRBJ1-1, with D hard to call. Trimming removed 4 bases at V and 3 bases at J, with 9 bases between. CDR1 is LNHDA, CDR2 SQIVND, per germline (reference sequence). The CDR3 spans 13 residues. The CDR3 sequence: CASSTQRDTEAFF. CDR3 DNA sequence: TGTGCCAGTAGTACGCAGCGAGACACTGAAGCTTTCTTT.

This clone was seen only once. The chain links TRBV6-5 to TRBJ1-3; 11 nucleotides align to TRBD1. Trimming at V came to 2 bases and at J to 3 bases, leaving 0 bases not matched to a gene. The germline V gene has CDR1 MNHEY and CDR2 SVGAGI. This CDR3 region has 15 residues. This chain's CDR3 is CASSYGTGGGNTIYF. CDR3 DNA: TGTGCCAGCAGTTACGGGACAGGGGGTGGAAACACCATATATTTT.

This chain links TRBV6-2 or TRBV6-3 with TRBJ1-2; 7 bases fit TRBD1. The germline CDR1 and CDR2 sequences are MNHEY and SVGEGT. Germline trimming cut 2 bases from V and 2 bases from J; bases unmatched to any gene: 8. The CDR3 has 16 residues. CDR3 nucleotides: TGTGCCAGCAGTTACCCGGACCCACAGGGGAACTATGGCTACACCTTC. As protein: CASSYPDPQGNYGYTF.

This clone was recorded a few times. The chain links TRBV5-4 to TRBJ1-4, with 7 bases identical to TRBD1. V shed 2 bases and J 14 bases; nucleotides not matched to a gene: 15. This CDR3 is 15 amino acids long. Germline lookup yields CDR1 SGHNT and CDR2 YYREEE (reference sequence). CDR3 DNA sequence: TGTGCCAGCAGCTTCGGAGGGGGCCCCCAACAAACTCTGTTTTTT. This translates into CASSFGGGPQQTLFF.

The chain links TRBV2 to TRBJ1-4; no definite D call. V was shortened by 11 bases and J by 4 bases, with 11 bases between the two germline ends. Germline loops: CDR1 SNHLY, CDR2 FYNNEI. This CDR3 has 12 amino acids. DNA of the CDR3: TGTGCCCTCGAGGGCGATAATGAAAAACTGTTTTTT. Amino acids: CALEGDNEKLFF.

The gene calls are TRBV27 and TRBJ2-7; D is undetermined. CDR1 is MNHEY and CDR2 is SMNVEV in the germline V gene (reference sequence). Trimming left V 3 bases short and J 4 bases short, with 13 bases between. This CDR3 has 14 residues. The CDR3 DNA follows: TGTGCCAGCAGTTTGGGTAGGGCCGTGTACGAGCAGTACTTC. This gives the protein CASSLGRAVYEQYF.

On this clone: Other DNA sequences within the sample encode an identical CDR3. The V call is TRBV5-1, the J call TRBJ1-1; 8 nucleotides line up with TRBD1. CDR1 and CDR2 (germline): SGHRS, YFSETQ. J gave up 1 base and V 4 bases, and 3 bases lay outside the gene matches. The CDR3 length is 14 residues. The CDR3 nucleotides are TGCGCCAGCAGCCTAGACAGGGGGAACACTGAAGCTTTCTTT. It encodes CASSLDRGNTEAFF.

This clone was seen once. V usage is TRBV29-1 and J usage is TRBJ1-3; D is possibly TRBD1 (6 bases). V was pared by 5 bases and J by 4 bases, with 12 bases between. CDR1 is SQVTM, CDR2 ANQGSEA, per germline. The CDR3 covers 13 residues. CDR3 sequence: CSVWQGHGNTIYF. The CDR3 DNA reads as TGCAGCGTTTGGCAGGGGCACGGAAACACCATATATTTT. The full variable domain, rest sourced from reference TRBV29-1 and TRBJ1-3, is SAVISQKPSRDICQRGTSLTIQCQVDSQVTMMFWYRQQPGQSLTLIATANQGSEATYESGFVIDKFPISRPNLTFSTLTVSNMSPEDSSIYLCSVWQGHGNTIYFGEGSWLTVV.

The chain joins TRBV6-5 to TRBJ1-5; 9 bases map to TRBD1. Trimming took 7 bases from V and 2 from J; bases not matched to a gene: 3. This CDR3 has 14 amino acids. Looked up from germline, CDR1 is MNHEY and CDR2 is SVGAGI. The CDR3 spells CASTRQGGNQPQHF. DNA for the CDR3: TGTGCCAGCACCAGACAGGGGGGCAATCAGCCCCAGCATTTT.